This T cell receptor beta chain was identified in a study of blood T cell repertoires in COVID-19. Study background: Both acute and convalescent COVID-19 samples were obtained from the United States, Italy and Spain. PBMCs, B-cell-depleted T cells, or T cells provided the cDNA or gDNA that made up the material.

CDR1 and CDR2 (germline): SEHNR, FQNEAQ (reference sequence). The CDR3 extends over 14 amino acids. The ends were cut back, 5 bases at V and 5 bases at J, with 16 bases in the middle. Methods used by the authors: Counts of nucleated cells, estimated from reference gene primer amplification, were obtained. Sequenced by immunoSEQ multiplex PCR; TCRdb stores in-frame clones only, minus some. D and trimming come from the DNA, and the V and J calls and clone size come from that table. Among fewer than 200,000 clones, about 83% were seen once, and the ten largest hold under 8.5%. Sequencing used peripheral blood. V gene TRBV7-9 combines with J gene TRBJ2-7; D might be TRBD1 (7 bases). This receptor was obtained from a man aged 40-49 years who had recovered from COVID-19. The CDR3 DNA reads TGTGCCAGCAGCGGAGGGGACAGCGTGGACGAGCAGTACTTC. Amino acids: CASSGGDSVDEQYF.